The rows below give T cell receptor beta chains drawn from one sample of a study of CD8+CD57+ T cells in acquired aplastic anemia. TCRdb analysed the reads with MiXCR anew, one entry per CDR3 protein. Among about 160,000 distinct CDR3 sequences listed, around half were seen once. Material: sorted CD4+, CD8+, or CD8+CD57+ T cells (not recorded which) from PBMCs. The receptors here all came from a human donor with aplastic anemia. Both conserved end residues are part of each CDR3. D genes are given only for firm matches. Size tells how often a clone was seen (once, few, many) or the class of an expanded clone, and some rows leave it out.

TRBV15	few	TRBJ1-2	TRBD1	TGTGCCACCAGCAGAGTTCAGGGACAGGGGTATGGCTACACCTTC	CATSRVQGQGYGYTF
TRBV5-4	once	TRBJ1-2	.	TGTGCCAGCAGCTTGGGGCAGACGGTGGGTGGCTACACCTTC	CASSLGQTVGGYTF
TRBV7-6	.	TRBJ2-7	.	TGTGCTAGCAGCTTGGGCCCTCGGAACGAGCAGTACTTC	CASSLGPRNEQYF
TRBV7-2	once	TRBJ1-2	.	TGTGCCAGCAACGTGGGGGGGGCTTTTAACTATGGCTACACCTTC	CASNVGGAFNYGYTF
TRBV20-1	.	TRBJ2-1	TRBD2	TGCAGTGCGTACCTACTAGCGGGGGGGTATAATGAGCAGTTCTTC	CSAYLLAGGYNEQFF
TRBV19	many	TRBJ1-5	.	TGTGCCAGTAGACCGGGGACCCCCGGGTCGGCCCAGCATTTT	CASRPGTPGSAQHF
TRBV24-1	many	TRBJ2-1	TRBD2	TGTGCCACCAGTGATCCGACTAGCGGGATTGAAGATGAGCAGTTCTTC	CATSDPTSGIEDEQFF
TRBV25-1	medium-sized	TRBJ2-7	TRBD1	TGTGCCAGCAGTGGATCCGGGACAGGGCCCTTCGGGGAGCAGTACTTC	CASSGSGTGPFGEQYF
TRBV7-3	.	TRBJ2-3	.	TGTGCCAGCAACTTACAGGGTGTGGGCACAGATACGCAGTATTTT	CASNLQGVGTDTQYF
TRBV5-1	many	TRBJ1-2	.	TGCGCCAGCAGCTTGCCGGCGGATTATGGCTACACCTTC	CASSLPADYGYTF
TRBV25-1	.	TRBJ2-3	.	TGTGCCAGCAGTGACTCGGGCGGACGGGGTACAGATACGCAGTATTTT	CASSDSGGRGTDTQYF
TRBV19	many	TRBJ1-6	TRBD1	TGTGCCAGCGGTAACAGGGGGCTTGGACGGAATTCACCCCTCCACTTT	CASGNRGLGRNSPLHF
TRBV4-2	.	TRBJ2-5	.	TGTGCCAGCAGCCAAGGACACTCGTACCAAGAGACCCAGTACTTC	CASSQGHSYQETQYF
TRBV29-1	once	TRBJ1-5	TRBD1	TGCAGCGTTGGATTAGGGACAGTCCGAAGCAATCAGCCCCAGCATTTT	CSVGLGTVRSNQPQHF
TRBV10-1	few	TRBJ2-7	.	TGCGCCAGCAGTGATTCAGGGGATCCAAGAACCTACGAGCAGTACTTC	CASSDSGDPRTYEQYF
TRBV30	few	TRBJ2-5	.	TGTGCCTGGGGCCCCCTACAAGAGACCCAGTACTTC	CAWGPLQETQYF
TRBV19	.	TRBJ2-7	TRBD1	TGTGCCAGTAGTATAGAGGCAGGGGGCGCGTACGAGCAGTACTTC	CASSIEAGGAYEQYF
TRBV25-1	many	TRBJ2-1	.	TGTGCCAGCAGTGAATACAGTAGCAGGAATGAGCAGTTCTTC	CASSEYSSRNEQFF
TRBV20-1	.	TRBJ1-1	.	TGCAGTGCTAGCTATACAGGGTTGGGCACTGAAGCTTTCTTT	CSASYTGLGTEAFF
TRBV12-5	few	TRBJ1-1	TRBD1	TGTGCTAGTGGCTTGACAGGGAATATTGTGAACACTGAAGCTTTCTTT	CASGLTGNIVNTEAFF
TRBV7-9	.	TRBJ2-7	.	TGTGCCAGCAAGAGCTACGAGCAGTACTTC	CASKSYEQYF
TRBV7-3	.	TRBJ1-6	.	TGTGCCAGCAGCCTCACGTGGACGGGGACTTCACCCCTCCACTTT	CASSLTWTGTSPLHF
TRBV29-1	many	TRBJ1-1	.	TGCAGCGTTGGGGGCGGCAGAGGAGCGAACACTGAAGCTTTCTTT	CSVGGGRGANTEAFF
TRBV11-2	many	TRBJ2-1	TRBD2	TGTGCCAGCAGCCCGACCGGGAGGAGCTACAATGAGCAGTTCTTC	CASSPTGRSYNEQFF
TRBV12-3/TRBV12-4	many	TRBJ1-2	TRBD1	TGTGCCAGCAGTGTTGGACAGGGGGCGCTTGGCTACACCTTC	CASSVGQGALGYTF
TRBV11-2	.	TRBJ2-3	TRBD1	TGTGCCAGCAGCTCCCCGGGACAGGCCGCGGATACGCAGTATTTT	CASSSPGQAADTQYF
TRBV15	.	TRBJ2-7	.	TGTGCCACCAGCAGTCCCACGGGGTCTGGGTTCGAGCAGTACTTC	CATSSPTGSGFEQYF
TRBV7-3	.	TRBJ1-3	.	TGTGCCAGCAGCTCCCCCCAGGACAACTCTGGAAACACCTTATATTTT	CASSSPQDNSGNTLYF
TRBV2	once	TRBJ1-4	.	TGTGCCAGCAGGGTACAGGGAGCAACTAATGAAAAACTGTTTTTT	CASRVQGATNEKLFF
TRBV29-1	.	TRBJ2-2	.	TGCAGCGTTTACCAGAACACCGGGGAGCTGTTTTTT	CSVYQNTGELFF
TRBV12-3/TRBV12-4	many	TRBJ2-7	TRBD1	TGTGCCAGCAGTTTAGGACAGGGTGAATACGAGCAGTACTTC	CASSLGQGEYEQYF
TRBV7-8	.	TRBJ1-1	.	TGTGCCAGCAGCCTCGCGACAGGAAGCATGAACACTGAAGCTTTCTTT	CASSLATGSMNTEAFF
TRBV6-1	.	TRBJ2-1	TRBD2	TGTGCCAGCAGTGTAATCAGCGCGGGGGGCTACAATGAGCAGTTCTTC	CASSVISAGGYNEQFF
TRBV20-1	many	TRBJ1-5	.	TGCAGTGCTAGACCCACGGGGAGGGGGAGCAATCAGCCCCAGCATTTT	CSARPTGRGSNQPQHF
TRBV5-8	.	TRBJ1-2	.	TGTGCCAGCACCTACGGAGCGAGTGGCGGCTACACCTTC	CASTYGASGGYTF
TRBV6-1	few	TRBJ1-5	.	TGTGCCAGCAGTGAACGGAGAGGGGGGATTCAGCCCCAGCATTTT	CASSERRGGIQPQHF
TRBV2	many	TRBJ1-5	TRBD1	TGTGCCAGCAGGGGGGGACAGGATCAGCCCCAGCATTTT	CASRGGQDQPQHF
TRBV27	.	TRBJ2-7	.	TGTGCCAGCAGTTTTCGTCCGGGCCACGAGCAGTACTTC	CASSFRPGHEQYF
TRBV25-1	few	TRBJ1-2	.	TGTGCCAGCAGTGAATGGGGCAGCTCGGAACATAACTATGGCTACACCTTC	CASSEWGSSEHNYGYTF
TRBV11-2	once	TRBJ1-4	.	TGTGCCAGCAGCTTAACGGGCAGTAATGAAAAACTGTTTTTT	CASSLTGSNEKLFF
TRBV25-1	.	TRBJ2-7	TRBD1	TGTGCCAGCAGCAATCCGGGACAGGGGGCTTACGAGCAGTACTTC	CASSNPGQGAYEQYF
TRBV10-3	.	TRBJ2-1	.	TGTGCCACCCAAATAGGAGACTCCTACAATGAGCAGTTCTTC	CATQIGDSYNEQFF
TRBV20-1	.	TRBJ2-1	TRBD2	TGCAGTGCTAGAAGGCTAGCGGGATACAATGAGCAGTTCTTC	CSARRLAGYNEQFF
TRBV7-2	many	TRBJ1-5	TRBD1	TGTGCCAGCTCGGGACAGGGGAGTGGACAGCCCCAGCATTTT	CASSGQGSGQPQHF
TRBV25-1	medium-sized	TRBJ1-1	.	TGTGCCAGCAGGAGGACCTCGGGCACTGAAGCTTTCTTT	CASRRTSGTEAFF